This record looks at one T cell receptor beta chain sequence and its context. The data were taken from a study of T cell changes during pregnancy in multiple sclerosis. The table came from immunoSEQ multiplex PCR; TCRdb's copy has only in-frame clones and leaves some out. The sample consists of approximately 88,000 clones, approximately 94% of them appearing once. Here the sequenced sample was peripheral blood, taken in the third trimester of pregnancy. The TCR originated in a female donor with multiple sclerosis, enrolled in a pregnancy study.

In nucleotides, the CDR3 is TGTGCCAGCAGTCCCTCACAGCTACACCAGAACACTGAAGCTTTCTTT. Its translation: CASSPSQLHQNTEAFF. The V and J genes are TRBV27 and TRBJ1-1, with D unclear. This CDR3 has 16 residues. Trimming took 5 bases from V and 1 from J, leaving 17 bases between them. Germline CDR1 MNHEY, CDR2 SMNVEV (reference sequence).